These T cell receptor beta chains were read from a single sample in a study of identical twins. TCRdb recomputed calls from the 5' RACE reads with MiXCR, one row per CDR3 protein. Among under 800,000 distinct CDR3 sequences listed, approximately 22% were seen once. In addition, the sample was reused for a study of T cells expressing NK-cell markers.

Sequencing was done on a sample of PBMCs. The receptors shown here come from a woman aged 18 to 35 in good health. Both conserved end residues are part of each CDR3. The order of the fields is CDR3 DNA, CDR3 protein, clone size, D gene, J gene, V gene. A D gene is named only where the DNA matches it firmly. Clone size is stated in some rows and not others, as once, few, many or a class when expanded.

TGTGCCAGCAGCATCCTCAATGAGCAGTTCTTC CASSILNEQFF NA NA TRBJ2-1 TRBV7-9
TGTGCCAGCAGCTTACGGGATTTGGCTTTCTTT CASSLRDLAFF few NA TRBJ1-1 TRBV7-2
TGCGCCAGCAGCTTGGTCGGCGCGGTAAGAGAGACCCAGTACTTC CASSLVGAVRETQYF NA NA TRBJ2-5 TRBV5-1
TGTGCCAGCAGCCCTGGGGAGGGGAGAGCTGGAAACACCATATATTTT CASSPGEGRAGNTIYF few NA TRBJ1-3 TRBV12-3/TRBV12-4
TGTGCCAGCTCACCTCAGGATATTGAGCAGTTCTTC CASSPQDIEQFF NA NA TRBJ2-1 TRBV18
TGTGCCAGCACCAGGACAGGGGGGACGAGGAATGAGCAGTTCTTC CASTRTGGTRNEQFF NA TRBD1 TRBJ2-1 TRBV12-3/TRBV12-4
TGTGCCAGCAGTGTGGGCTCGGGTGAAAAACTGTTTTTT CASSVGSGEKLFF NA NA TRBJ1-4 TRBV2
TGCGCCAGCAGCTTCAATCCGGGACAGGGTATGACCGGGGAGCTGTTTTTT CASSFNPGQGMTGELFF NA TRBD1 TRBJ2-2 TRBV5-1
TGTGCCAGCAGCCTCCAAGGGGGACTAGCCTACGAGCAGTACTTC CASSLQGGLAYEQYF NA TRBD2 TRBJ2-7 TRBV3-1
TGCGCCAGCGGAGACGGGACCTTGAACACCGGGGAGCTGTTTTTT CASGDGTLNTGELFF NA NA TRBJ2-2 TRBV5-1
TGCAGCGTCGTACAGGGTTACAAGACCCAGTACTTC CSVVQGYKTQYF few NA TRBJ2-5 TRBV29-1
TGCAGCGTTGAAGATTGGGGGGAGCAGTTCTTC CSVEDWGEQFF NA NA TRBJ2-1 TRBV29-1
TGTGCCAGCAGCCGCCAAACAGGGAGCGAGCAGTACTTC CASSRQTGSEQYF NA NA TRBJ2-7 TRBV3-1
TGTGCCAGCAGTTTGGTATTGACTTACAATGAGCAGTTCTTC CASSLVLTYNEQFF NA NA TRBJ2-1 TRBV27
TGTGCCAGCAGTCCCGGGTCGATATCGGGGGAGCAGTACTTC CASSPGSISGEQYF few NA TRBJ2-7 TRBV12-3/TRBV12-4
TGTGCCACCAGTATGTTAGATCAGCCCCAGCATTTT CATSMLDQPQHF few NA TRBJ1-5 TRBV15